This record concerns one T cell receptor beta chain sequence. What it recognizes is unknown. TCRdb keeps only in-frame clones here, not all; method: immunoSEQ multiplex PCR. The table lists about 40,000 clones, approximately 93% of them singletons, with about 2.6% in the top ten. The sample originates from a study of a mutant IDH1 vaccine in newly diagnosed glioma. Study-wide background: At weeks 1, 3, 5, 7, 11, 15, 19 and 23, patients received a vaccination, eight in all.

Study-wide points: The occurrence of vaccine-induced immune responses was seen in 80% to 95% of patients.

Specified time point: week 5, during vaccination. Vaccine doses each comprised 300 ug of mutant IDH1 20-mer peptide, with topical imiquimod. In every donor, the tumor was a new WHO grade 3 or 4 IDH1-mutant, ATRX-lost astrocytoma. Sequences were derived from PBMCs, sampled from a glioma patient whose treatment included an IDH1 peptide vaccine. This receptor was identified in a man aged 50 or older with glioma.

This CDR3 is CSVEEGPGYEQYF. The CDR3 coding sequence is TGCAGCGTTGAAGAGGGGCCCGGATACGAGCAGTACTTC. The chain has TRBV29-1 and TRBJ2-7; D perhaps matches TRBD1 (5 bases). Trimming left V 0 bases short and J 4 bases short, with 10 bases between. The CDR3 extends over 13 amino acids. Germline V gene data show CDR1 as SQVTM and CDR2 as ANQGSEA.